This T cell receptor (beta chain) was captured in a study of T cell responses to AZD1222 COVID-19 vaccine. Study outcomes and limitations: Reportedly, nearly half the spike-specific TCRs target unmutated variant regions. Spike-specific TCR repertoires showed rising breadth and depth after two AZD1222 doses. Researchers report vaccine-associated CD4 TCRs spanning spike, with dominance at 160-218 and 743-854. Baseline serostatus was positive in only a handful of AZD1222 recipients.

Trimming removed 3 bases from V and 4 bases from J, with 15 bases in between. The CDR3 is 15 amino acids. CDR1 is MRHNA and CDR2 is SNTAGT in the germline V gene. TCRdb keeps only in-frame clones here, not all; method: immunoSEQ multiplex PCR. The data contain 99,000 or so clones, around nine tenths of them singletons. To note about this clone: Its target is not known.

The chain employs TRBV6-4 and TRBJ1-1; D is perhaps TRBD1 (6 bases). The receptor was isolated from an adult who received the MenACWY meningococcal vaccine as a control. Specimen: peripheral blood, collected 28 days after the second dose of the MenACWY control vaccine. CDR3: CASSEGALGSTEAFF. The CDR3, as DNA: TGTGCCAGCAGTGAGGGGGCTTTAGGTAGCACTGAAGCTTTCTTT.